Each of the 26 T cell receptor beta chains below was sequenced from the same sample in a study of beta chain features in type 1 diabetes. Points from the study as a whole: Within each of all four CD4+ subsets, Type 1 diabetes patients had TCRB CDR3s that were moderately but significantly shorter.

The entirety of the isolated RNA underwent reverse transcription, so expressed TCRB transcripts were sequenced. Profiling relied on immunoSEQ multiplex PCR, and the TCRdb table lists in-frame clones only, not all of them. There are hundreds of thousands of clones in the sample; 13% to 15% occur only once, and approximately 0.015% lies in the top ten. Their target antigens are unknown. Sequenced sample: naive CD4+ T cells from blood. The receptors originated from a man younger than 40 with type 1 diabetes.

This clone has just a few counts. The chain uses TRBV10-3 and TRBJ2-7, with 8 bases fitting TRBD1. The CDR3 has 15 residues. Trimming took 3 bases from V and 6 from J; bases not matched to a gene: 10. The germline gives CDR1 ENHRY, CDR2 SYGVKD. The CDR3 region is CAISDRTGTGFEQYF. Written as DNA, the CDR3 is TGTGCCATCAGTGACAGGACCGGGACAGGTTTCGAGCAGTACTTC.

This clone was observed a few times. The J gene is TRBJ2-7, the V gene TRBV6-1; no definite D call. V lost 7 bases and J lost 4, with 5 bases in between. The CDR3 length is 10 residues. Germline-derived CDR1 and CDR2 are MNHNS and SASEGT. The CDR3 nucleotides read TGTGCCAGCAATCAATACGAGCAGTACTTC. Amino acid sequence: CASNQYEQYF.

The rearrangement links TRBV6-1 to TRBJ2-1; 12 nucleotides match TRBD2. Germline CDR1 and CDR2: MNHNS and SASEGT. The CDR3 sequence is 17 residues long. The trim removed 0 bases at V and 2 bases at J, leaving 2 bases unmatched. The CDR3 loop reads CASSEALAGGPYNEQFF. The CDR3 nucleotides are TGTGCCAGCAGTGAAGCGCTAGCGGGAGGGCCCTACAATGAGCAGTTCTTC.

The chain couples TRBV7-3 to TRBJ2-1; TRBD2 aligns across 15 bases. CDR1 and CDR2 (germline): SGHTA, FQGTGA. The V gene end was trimmed by 4 bases and the J gene end by 0 bases; junction bases not matched to a gene: 7. CDR3 length: 19 amino acids. CDR3 DNA: TGTGCCAGCAGCTCAGGGGGACTAGCGGGAGGAAGCTCCTACAATGAGCAGTTCTTC. As protein: CASSSGGLAGGSSYNEQFF.

CDR3 coding DNA: TGTGCCAGCAGTCACCCGAACAGGGGGGGACAAGAGACCCAGTACTTC. Protein product: CASSHPNRGGQETQYF. The rearrangement uses TRBV27 and TRBJ2-5; maybe TRBD1 (8 bases). CDR3 length equals 16 residues. The germline CDR1 and CDR2 sequences are MNHEY and SMNVEV (reference sequence). V was cut by 5 bases and J by 2 bases, with 18 bases left in between.

V usage is TRBV27 and J usage is TRBJ2-5; tentative D call: TRBD2 (6 bases). CDR1 MNHEY and CDR2 SMNVEV come from the germline V gene (reference sequence). The CDR3 sequence is 14 residues long. The V end lost 2 bases, the J end lost 4 bases, and 11 bases lay between the germline ends. CDR3 bases: TGTGCCAGCAGTTTAATGGTGGGGGGAGAGACCCAGTACTTC. Its translation: CASSLMVGGETQYF.

This clone appeared a few times. The V gene is TRBV28, the J gene TRBJ1-5, with TRBD1 identical over 11 bases. From germline, CDR1 is MDHEN and CDR2 SYDVKM. The J segment lost 2 bases and the V segment lost 8 bases, leaving 5 bases of the junction unmatched. The CDR3 loop spans 15 amino acids. DNA of the CDR3: TGTGCCAGCCGGGACAGGGGGACGGGCAATCAGCCCCAGCATTTT. This codes for CASRDRGTGNQPQHF.

This clone occurred a few times. The chain has TRBV25-1 and TRBJ2-1; 8 nucleotides align to TRBD2. This CDR3 is 15 amino acids long. Unmatched junction bases numbered 7, after V lost 1 base and J lost 8 bases. CDR1 MGHDK and CDR2 SYGVNS come from the germline V gene. As DNA, the CDR3 is TGTGCCAGCAGTGAATGGCGGACTAGCAACGATGAGCAGTTCTTC. Protein product: CASSEWRTSNDEQFF.

The chain joins TRBV5-1 to TRBJ2-1; 10 bases are a match to TRBD2. The CDR3 spans 15 residues. Germline V lookup: CDR1 SGHRS, CDR2 YFSETQ. V was pared by 0 bases and J by 6 bases, with 3 bases of the junction left unmatched. The CDR3 DNA sequence: TGCGCCAGCAGCTTGGCTAGCGGGGGTCTCAATGAGCAGTTCTTC. This codes for CASSLASGGLNEQFF.

This clone was picked up a small number of times. V usage is TRBV25-1 and J usage is TRBJ2-5; maybe TRBD1 (5 bases). The CDR3 loop spans 18 amino acids. Germline V gene data show CDR1 as MGHDK and CDR2 as SYGVNS. V lost 6 bases, J lost 3 bases, and 26 bases lay in between. DNA for the CDR3: TGTGCCAGCAGCTACCCCAGCTGGTACATAAGGGGAAAAGAGACCCAGTACTTC. Translating gives CASSYPSWYIRGKETQYF.

The J gene is TRBJ1-2, the V gene TRBV7-9, with no clear D. Trimming took 4 bases from V and 2 from J, leaving 11 bases between them. The CDR3 consists of 14 residues. CDR1 and CDR2 (germline): SEHNR, FQNEAQ (reference sequence). The chain's CDR3 is CASSSLGVNYGYTF. For the CDR3, the DNA is TGTGCCAGCAGCTCCCTCGGAGTGAACTATGGCTACACCTTC. Looking up the rest from reference TRBV7-9 and TRBJ1-2 gives the full variable domain: DTGVSQNPRHKITKRGQNVTFRCDPISEHNRLYWYRQTLGQGPEFLTYFQNEAQLEKSRLLSDRFSAERPKGSFSTLEIQRTEQGDSAMYLCASSSLGVNYGYTFGSGTRLTVV.

The table lists this clone with a few counts. The rearrangement uses TRBV7-9 and TRBJ1-2; TRBD1 matches at 11 bases. The CDR3 has 16 amino acids. Per the germline V gene, CDR1 is SEHNR and CDR2 is FQNEAQ (reference sequence). The V segment lost 4 bases and the J segment 3 bases; nucleotides outside the gene matches: 7. The CDR3 loop is CASSSGQGAPHYGYTF. In nucleotides, the CDR3 is TGTGCCAGCAGCTCCGGACAGGGGGCCCCCCACTATGGCTACACCTTC. Filled out from reference TRBV7-9 and TRBJ1-2, the complete variable domain reads DTGVSQNPRHKITKRGQNVTFRCDPISEHNRLYWYRQTLGQGPEFLTYFQNEAQLEKSRLLSDRFSAERPKGSFSTLEIQRTEQGDSAMYLCASSSGQGAPHYGYTFGSGTRLTVV.

This clone was counted between two and nine times. The chain uses TRBV7-2 and TRBJ2-7; 8 bases are a match to TRBD2. The germline CDR1 and CDR2 sequences are SGHTA and FQGNSA. V was pared by 8 bases and J by 7 bases, with 16 bases of the junction left unmatched. The CDR3 loop spans 15 amino acids. The CDR3 region is CASEIIAGSRGEQYF. In DNA form, the CDR3 reads TGTGCCAGCGAGATCATAGCGGGATCTCGGGGGGAGCAGTACTTC.

CDR3 region: CATRRTSLSGYTF. The CDR3 region has the DNA TGTGCCACCCGGAGGACGAGCCTATCTGGCTACACCTTC. The chain employs TRBV9 and TRBJ1-2; D unresolved. The CDR3 length is 13 residues. The V and J ends lost 9 bases and 7 bases respectively, with 19 bases between them. CDR1 and CDR2 (germline): SGDLS, YYNGEE.

Only a few counts were recorded for this clone. The V call is TRBV14, the J call TRBJ2-3; D unclear. Germline CDR1 SGHDN, CDR2 FVKESK. V lost 1 base and J lost 2, with 7 bases in between. The CDR3 is 14 residues long. The CDR3 coding sequence is TGTGCCAGCAGCCAAGGAAGCTTCACAGATACGCAGTATTTT. It encodes CASSQGSFTDTQYF.

The chain joins TRBV29-1 to TRBJ2-2, with D possibly TRBD1 on 5 matching bases. Germline V CDR1 and CDR2: SQVTM, ANQGSEA. CDR3 length equals 13 residues. Trimming removed 4 bases at V and 1 base at J, with 7 bases between. The CDR3: CSVGTRNTGELFF. CDR3 DNA: TGCAGCGTTGGGACACGGAACACCGGGGAGCTGTTTTTT.

The genes are TRBV7-3 and TRBJ1-1; no definite D call. Germline loops: CDR1 SGHTA, CDR2 FQGTGA. Trimming cost V 1 base and J 5 bases, with 14 bases left between them. The CDR3 runs to 15 residues. The CDR3 region has the DNA TGTGCCAGCAGCTTAAGTAGCGTCCCGGAGACTGAAGCTTTCTTT. Protein product: CASSLSSVPETEAFF.

In this sample, this clone turned up a few times. The CDR3 coding sequence is TGTGCCACCGGGGGGGGAAACACTGAAGCTTTCTTT. Translation: CATGGGNTEAFF. The rearrangement uses TRBV28 and TRBJ1-1; D may be TRBD1 (5 bases). The CDR3 contains 12 residues. Trimming cost V 10 bases and J 2 bases, with 11 bases left between them. The germline gives CDR1 MDHEN, CDR2 SYDVKM.

The rearrangement joins TRBV6-5 to TRBJ1-1; maybe TRBD1 (5 bases). V gave up 6 bases and J gave up 0 bases, with 8 bases separating them. The germline CDR1 and CDR2 sequences are MNHEY and SVGAGI. The CDR3 loop spans 13 amino acids. The CDR3 reads CASRGGVNTEAFF. The CDR3, as DNA: TGTGCCAGCAGAGGAGGGGTGAACACTGAAGCTTTCTTT.

DNA of the CDR3: TGCAGCGGACGACAGGGGGCGCTTGACATTCAGTACTTC. It encodes CSGRQGALDIQYF. V and J are TRBV29-1 and TRBJ2-4; 10 bases map to TRBD1. There are 13 residues in the CDR3. V trimming: 7 bases; J trimming: 8 bases; junction bases outside the gene matches: 8. Germline V gene data show CDR1 as SQVTM and CDR2 as ANQGSEA. Together with reference TRBV29-1 and TRBJ2-4, the CDR3 gives the full variable domain: SAVISQKPSRDICQRGTSLTIQCQVDSQVTMMFWYRQQPGQSLTLIATANQGSEATYESGFVIDKFPISRPNLTFSTLTVSNMSPEDSSIYLCSGRQGALDIQYFGAGTRLSVL.

The chain uses TRBV30 and TRBJ2-5; D may be TRBD2 (6 bases). Germline loops: CDR1 GTSNPN, CDR2 SVGIG (reference sequence). V was cut by 5 bases and J by 2 bases, with 9 bases left in between. The CDR3 covers 12 residues. This CDR3 is CAWGRLQETQYF. Here the CDR3 DNA reads TGTGCCTGGGGGAGGCTTCAAGAGACCCAGTACTTC.

The V and J genes are TRBV5-1 and TRBJ1-5, with D possibly matching TRBD1 (6 bases). The CDR3 extends over 14 amino acids. CDR1 SGHRS and CDR2 YFSETQ come from the germline V gene. V lost 3 bases to trimming and J lost 4 bases, with 11 bases between them. The CDR3 coding sequence is TGCGCCAGCAGCTGGAGGGGGGGAAATCAGCCCCAGCATTTT. This translates into CASSWRGGNQPQHF.

Only a few counts were recorded for this clone. The gene calls are TRBV5-4 and TRBJ2-5; 8 bases agree with TRBD2. The CDR3 extends over 15 amino acids. Germline V gene sequence: CDR1 SGHNT, CDR2 YYREEE (reference sequence). V was pared by 2 bases and J by 5 bases, with 8 bases of the junction left unmatched. This CDR3 reads CASSLLREGRETQYF. The CDR3, as DNA: TGTGCCAGCAGCTTACTACGGGAGGGCCGGGAGACCCAGTACTTC.

This clone was picked up a small number of times. The V gene is TRBV7-9, the J gene TRBJ1-5; 9 bases map to TRBD1. The CDR3 totals 14 residues. J was trimmed by 5 bases and V by 6 bases; bases with no gene match: 5. Germline V gene sequence: CDR1 SEHNR, CDR2 FQNEAQ (reference sequence). The CDR3 reads CASSSGTGYQPQHF. CDR3 bases: TGTGCCAGCAGTTCCGGGACAGGGTATCAGCCCCAGCATTTT.

The V gene is TRBV5-1, the J gene TRBJ1-1; the D gene is possibly TRBD1 (6 bases). Looked up from germline, CDR1 is SGHRS and CDR2 is YFSETQ. The V gene lost 3 bases and the J gene lost 1 base, with 7 bases spanning the gap. This CDR3 is 13 amino acids long. CDR3 in amino acids: CASSWDTNTEAFF. Here the CDR3 DNA reads TGCGCCAGCAGCTGGGACACGAACACTGAAGCTTTCTTT.

In its sample, this clone was seen a few times. CDR3 residues: CASSPSISTGELFF. CDR3 sequence (DNA): TGCGCCAGCAGCCCATCGATCAGCACCGGGGAGCTGTTTTTT. The rearrangement uses TRBV5-1 and TRBJ2-2; no reliable D call. With 4 bases removed from V and 4 bases from J, the gap between germline ends came to 11 bases. The CDR3 length is 14 residues. Germline V gene data show CDR1 as SGHRS and CDR2 as YFSETQ.